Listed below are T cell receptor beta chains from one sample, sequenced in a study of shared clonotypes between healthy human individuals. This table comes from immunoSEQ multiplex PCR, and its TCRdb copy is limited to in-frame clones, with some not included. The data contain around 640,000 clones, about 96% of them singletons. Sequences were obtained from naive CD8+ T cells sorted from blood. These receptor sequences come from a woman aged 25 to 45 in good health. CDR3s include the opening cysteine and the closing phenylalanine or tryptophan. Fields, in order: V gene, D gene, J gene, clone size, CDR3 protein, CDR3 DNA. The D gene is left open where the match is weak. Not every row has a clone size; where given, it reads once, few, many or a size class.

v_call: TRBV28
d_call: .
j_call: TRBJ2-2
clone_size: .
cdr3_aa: CASSLFDWTGELFF
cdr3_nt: TGTGCCAGCAGCCTCTTTGACTGGACCGGGGAGCTGTTTTTT

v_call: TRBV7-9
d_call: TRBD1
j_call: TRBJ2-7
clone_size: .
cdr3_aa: CASSWDRGSYEQYF
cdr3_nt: TGTGCCAGCAGCTGGGACAGGGGTTCCTACGAGCAGTACTTC

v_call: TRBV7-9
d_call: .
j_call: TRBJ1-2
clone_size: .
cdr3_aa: CASSSRAQRVNGYTF
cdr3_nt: TGTGCCAGCAGCTCCCGGGCACAAAGGGTGAATGGCTACACCTTC

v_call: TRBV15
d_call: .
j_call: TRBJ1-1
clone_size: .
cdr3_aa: CATSRVPGTEAFF
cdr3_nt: TGTGCCACCAGCAGAGTCCCGGGTACTGAAGCTTTCTTT

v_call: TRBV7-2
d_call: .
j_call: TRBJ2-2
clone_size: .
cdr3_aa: CASSFWSGELFF
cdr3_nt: TGTGCCAGCAGCTTTTGGTCCGGGGAGCTGTTTTTT

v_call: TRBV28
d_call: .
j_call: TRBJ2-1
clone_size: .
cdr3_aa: CASSFFSEWNEQFF
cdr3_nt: TGTGCCAGCAGTTTTTTTAGCGAGTGGAATGAGCAGTTCTTC

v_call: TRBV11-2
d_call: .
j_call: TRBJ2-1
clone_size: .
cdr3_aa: CASSLTGSSYNEQFF
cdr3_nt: TGTGCCAGCAGCTTGACTGGCAGCTCCTACAATGAGCAGTTCTTC

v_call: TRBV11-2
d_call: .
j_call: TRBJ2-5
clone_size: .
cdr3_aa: CASSLEWILGETQYF
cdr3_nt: TGTGCCAGCAGCTTAGAATGGATCCTTGGGGAGACCCAGTACTTC

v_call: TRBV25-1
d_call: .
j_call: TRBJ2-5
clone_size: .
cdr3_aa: CASSEQSRETQYF
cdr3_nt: TGTGCCAGCAGTGAACAGAGTCGAGAGACCCAGTACTTC

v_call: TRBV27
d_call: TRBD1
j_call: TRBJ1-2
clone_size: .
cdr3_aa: CASRMMDRGYGYTF
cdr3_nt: TGTGCCAGCAGGATGATGGACAGGGGATATGGCTACACCTTC

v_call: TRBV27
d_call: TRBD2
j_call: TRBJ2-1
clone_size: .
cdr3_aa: CASSTTLAENNEQFF
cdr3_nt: TGTGCCAGCAGTACGACGCTAGCGGAGAACAATGAGCAGTTCTTC

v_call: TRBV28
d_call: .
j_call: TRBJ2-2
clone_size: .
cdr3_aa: CASSLSRTTANTGELFF
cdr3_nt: TGTGCCAGCAGTTTATCTAGGACAACCGCGAACACCGGGGAGCTGTTTTTT

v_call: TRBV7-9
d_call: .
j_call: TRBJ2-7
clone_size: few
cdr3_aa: CASSVLGPTYEQYF
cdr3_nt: TGTGCCAGCAGCGTACTCGGCCCTACCTACGAGCAGTACTTC

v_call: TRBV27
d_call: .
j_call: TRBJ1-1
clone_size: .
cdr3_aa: CASSWGGSFAEAFF
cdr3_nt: TGTGCCAGCAGCTGGGGGGGCTCTTTCGCTGAAGCTTTCTTT

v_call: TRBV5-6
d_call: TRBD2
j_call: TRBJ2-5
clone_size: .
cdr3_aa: CASSLAGGRETQYF
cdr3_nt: TGTGCCAGCAGCCTAGCGGGAGGGCGGGAGACCCAGTACTTC

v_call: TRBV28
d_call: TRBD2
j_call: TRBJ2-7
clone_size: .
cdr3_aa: CASSFRGVGYEQYF
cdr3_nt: TGTGCCAGCAGTTTCCGGGGGGTGGGTTACGAGCAGTACTTC

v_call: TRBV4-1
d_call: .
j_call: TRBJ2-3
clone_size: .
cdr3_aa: CASSQDGAGQYF
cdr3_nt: TGCGCCAGCAGCCAAGATGGGGCGGGGCAGTATTTT

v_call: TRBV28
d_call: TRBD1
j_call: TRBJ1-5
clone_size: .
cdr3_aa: CASSATGVVNQPQHF
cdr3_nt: TGTGCCAGCAGTGCAACAGGGGTTGTAAATCAGCCCCAGCATTTT

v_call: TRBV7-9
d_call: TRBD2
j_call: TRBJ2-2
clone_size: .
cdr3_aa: CANSPRTSGRRTGELFF
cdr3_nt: TGTGCCAACTCACCGCGGACTAGCGGGAGAAGGACCGGGGAGCTGTTTTTT

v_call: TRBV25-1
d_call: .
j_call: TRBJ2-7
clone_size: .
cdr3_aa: CASSDDFSYEQYF
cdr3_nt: TGTGCCAGCAGTGATGATTTCTCCTACGAGCAGTACTTC

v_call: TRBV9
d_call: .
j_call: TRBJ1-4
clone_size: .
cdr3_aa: CASSVGGISEKLFF
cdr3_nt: TGTGCCAGCAGCGTCGGTGGGATTAGTGAAAAACTGTTTTTT

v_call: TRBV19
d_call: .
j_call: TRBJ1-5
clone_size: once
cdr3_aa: CASKSPRGADQPQHF
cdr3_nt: TGTGCCAGCAAATCCCCAAGGGGGGCCGACCAGCCCCAGCATTTT

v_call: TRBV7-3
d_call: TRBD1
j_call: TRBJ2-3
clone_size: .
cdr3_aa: CASSTDRADTQYF
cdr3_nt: TGTGCCAGCAGCACGGACAGGGCTGATACGCAGTATTTT

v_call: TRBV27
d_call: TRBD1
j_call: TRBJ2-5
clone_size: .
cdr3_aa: CASSLWTGGETQYF
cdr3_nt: TGTGCCAGCAGTTTATGGACAGGGGGAGAGACCCAGTACTTC